These 25 T cell receptor beta chains were all obtained from the same sample, sequenced in a study of neurological immune-mediated disorders. TCRdb used MiXCR to reprocess the 5' RACE reads, holding one entry per CDR3 protein. The table lists more than 30,000 distinct CDR3 sequences, around 4% of them singletons. The sample was CD4+ T cells from blood. These TCRs come from a woman aged 35 to 49 in good health.

This clonotype has ten or more counts. The rearrangement uses TRBV7-8 and TRBJ1-2; D not resolved. The ends were cut back, 5 bases at V and 6 bases at J, with 19 bases in the middle. CDR1 is SGHVS and CDR2 is FQNEAQ in the germline V gene. The CDR3 is 15 amino acids. The CDR3 loop is CASSPGRSGLHGYTF. The CDR3 DNA is TGTGCCAGCAGCCCCGGACGGTCTGGTCTACATGGCTACACCTTC.

This clonotype has a count of ten or more. This chain uses TRBV5-1 with TRBJ2-2; D call uncertain. The germline V gene encodes CDR1 SGHRS and CDR2 YFSETQ. The CDR3 length is 12 residues. V was clipped by 4 bases and J by 7 bases, with 8 bases between them. The CDR3 DNA reads as TGCGCCAGCAGCCGACCCAGCGGGGAGCTGTTTTTT. Encoded protein: CASSRPSGELFF.

The table lists this clonotype with many counts. The gene calls are TRBV25-1 and TRBJ2-3; TRBD1 matches 8 bases. Germline V gene lookup returns CDR1 MGHDK and CDR2 SYGVNS. The CDR3 totals 15 residues. V lost 8 bases to trimming and J lost 2 bases; unmatched junction nucleotides: 9. The CDR3 spells CASGGRTGPTDTQYF. CDR3 DNA sequence: TGTGCCAGCGGGGGGCGGACAGGGCCCACAGATACGCAGTATTTT.

Notes on this clonotype: A much larger clone differs by one base, so this may be a read error. V gene TRBV5-1 combines with J gene TRBJ1-1; D unresolved. Germline V gene sequence: CDR1 SGHRS, CDR2 YFSETQ. With 5 bases removed from V and 1 base from J, the gap between germline ends came to 15 bases. The CDR3 loop spans 15 amino acids. CDR3 sequence (DNA): TGCGCCAGCAGAGTCGAGTGGATTGGGAACACTGAAGCTTTCTTT. Its translation is CASRVEWIGNTEAFF.

This clonotype was found many times. The genes are TRBV7-8 and TRBJ2-7, with no clear D. From germline, CDR1 is SGHVS and CDR2 FQNEAQ. The length of the CDR3 is 13 residues. The V gene lost 8 bases and the J gene lost 3 bases, with 14 bases spanning the gap. CDR3 protein: CASEGRAGYEQYF. The CDR3 bases are TGTGCCAGCGAAGGCCGGGCAGGCTACGAGCAGTACTTC.

At least ten counts were recorded for this clonotype. The rearrangement joins TRBV10-3 to TRBJ2-7; 7 bases are shared with TRBD1. The CDR3 is 14 residues long. Germline V gives CDR1 ENHRY, CDR2 SYGVKD. The V and J ends lost 2 bases and 3 bases, in that order; junction bases with no gene match: 4. CDR3 DNA sequence: TGTGCCATCAGTGAGACAGGGGTAAACTACGAGCAGTACTTC. It yields the protein CAISETGVNYEQYF.

This clonotype was picked up many times. This rearrangement joins TRBV3-1 to TRBJ1-1; D remains ambiguous. Trimming shortened V by 1 base and J by 1 base, and 10 bases separated the two germline ends. This CDR3 contains 15 residues. Germline-derived CDR1 and CDR2 are LGHDT and YNNKEL (reference sequence). The CDR3 bases are TGTGCCAGCAGCCAAGGTACAAGGTCGAACACTGAAGCTTTCTTT. Protein sequence: CASSQGTRSNTEAFF. Variable domain in full (rest from reference TRBV3-1 and TRBJ1-1): DTAVSQTPKYLVTQMGNDKSIKCEQNLGHDTMYWYKQDSKKFLKIMFSYNNKELIINETVPNRFSPKSPDKAHLNLHINSLELGDSAVYFCASSQGTRSNTEAFFGQGTRLTVV.

This clonotype was recorded many times. The chain has TRBV9 and TRBJ2-5, with a weak D call TRBD2 (5 bases). CDR3 length: 17 residues. Germline assignment: CDR1 SGDLS and CDR2 YYNGEE. Trimming left V 4 bases short and J 5 bases short, with 24 bases between. CDR3 sequence reads: CASSPKETGKKRETQYF. Here the CDR3 DNA reads TGTGCCAGCAGCCCAAAGGAGACCGGGAAAAAAAGGGAGACCCAGTACTTC.

In this sample, this clonotype turned up many times. The chain is built from TRBV3-1 and TRBJ2-3, with 8 bases matching TRBD2. Trimming cost V 1 base and J 6 bases; bases outside gene matches: 12. CDR1 and CDR2 from the germline V gene are LGHDT and YNNKEL (reference sequence). The CDR3 consists of 17 residues. Here the CDR3 reads CASSQGVAGLVTDTQYF. In DNA, the CDR3 is TGTGCCAGCAGCCAAGGAGTGGCGGGACTAGTGACGGATACGCAGTATTTT.

This clonotype has at least ten counts. This chain links TRBV28 with TRBJ1-1, with 7 bases fitting TRBD1. The CDR3 spans 16 residues. CDR1 is MDHEN, CDR2 SYDVKM, per germline. V lost 5 bases and J lost 4; bases outside the gene matches: 13. The CDR3 loop reads CASSPIRGNLVTEAFF. DNA of the CDR3: TGTGCCAGCAGTCCCATCAGGGGGAATTTGGTCACTGAAGCTTTCTTT.

This clonotype has at least ten counts. The V call is TRBV20-1, the J call TRBJ2-7, with D maybe TRBD1 (6 bases). The CDR3 length is 15 residues. The V gene lost 0 bases and the J gene lost 3 bases, with 15 bases spanning the gap. Germline V gene sequence: CDR1 DFQATT, CDR2 SNEGSKA (reference sequence). This chain's CDR3 is CSAREGLQGSYEQYF. CDR3 sequence (DNA): TGCAGTGCTAGAGAAGGCCTACAGGGTAGCTACGAGCAGTACTTC.

This clonotype has ten or more counts. This chain links TRBV5-1 with TRBJ1-1; D is unresolved. Trimming removed 4 bases from V and 4 bases from J, with 14 bases in between. Germline V gene lookup returns CDR1 SGHRS and CDR2 YFSETQ. The CDR3 sequence is 14 residues long. The CDR3 region has the DNA TGCGCCAGCAGCAACCCCTCAGGCCCCACTGAAGCTTTCTTT. Its protein product is CASSNPSGPTEAFF.

This clonotype was seen repeatedly, ten times or more. The chain carries TRBV20-1 and TRBJ1-1; 8 bases line up with TRBD1. Germline loops: CDR1 DFQATT, CDR2 SNEGSKA (reference sequence). The V gene end was trimmed by 5 bases and the J gene end by 0 bases; junction bases not matched to a gene: 8. The CDR3 consists of 15 residues. As DNA, the CDR3 is TGCAGTGCTGGAAGGACAGGGCCGCTGAACACTGAAGCTTTCTTT. This encodes CSAGRTGPLNTEAFF.

This clonotype was seen repeatedly, ten times or more. CDR3 protein: CASSATGTANEKLFF. CDR3 DNA sequence: TGCGCCAGCAGCGCAACCGGGACAGCTAATGAAAAACTGTTTTTT. This chain uses TRBV5-1 with TRBJ1-4; 7 nucleotides align to TRBD1. The V segment lost 4 bases and the J segment 3 bases; nucleotides outside the gene matches: 6. The CDR3 is 15 residues long. The germline gives CDR1 SGHRS, CDR2 YFSETQ. The full variable domain, with the rest looked up from reference TRBV5-1 and TRBJ1-4, is KAGVTQTPRYLIKTRGQQVTLSCSPISGHRSVSWYQQTPGQGLQFLFEYFSETQRNKGNFPGRFSGRQFSNSRSEMNVSTLELGDSALYLCASSATGTANEKLFFGSGTQLSVL.

Ten or more counts support this clonotype. The J gene is TRBJ2-7, the V gene TRBV5-5; no clear D. The CDR3 length is 11 residues. Germline values: CDR1 SGHKS, CDR2 YYEKEE (reference sequence). V gave up 3 bases and J gave up 7 bases, with 8 bases separating them. CDR3 in DNA: TGTGCCAGCAGCTGGGCCCGGGAGCAGTACTTC. It is translated as CASSWAREQYF.

There are many counts of this clonotype. The chain employs TRBV20-1 and TRBJ1-1; D is uncertain. CDR1 and CDR2 (germline): DFQATT, SNEGSKA (reference sequence). The CDR3 is 11 amino acids. Trimming removed 3 bases at V and 5 bases at J, with 7 bases between. The CDR3 nucleotides are TGCAGTGCTAGTCCACGGACTGAAGCTTTCTTT. Translation gives CSASPRTEAFF.

Ten or more counts support this clonotype. This chain joins TRBV24-1 and TRBJ1-5; 9 bases align to TRBD1. The germline V gene has CDR1 KGHDR and CDR2 SFDVKD. The CDR3 is made up of 15 amino acids. V shed 5 bases, J shed 4 bases, and the junction held 5 bases outside the gene matches. The CDR3 sequence is CATSVGTGINQPQHF. In DNA, the CDR3 is TGTGCCACCAGTGTAGGGACAGGGATTAATCAGCCCCAGCATTTT.

This clonotype showed up many times. This chain uses TRBV20-1 with TRBJ2-5; 10 bases match TRBD1. The junction had 5 bases not matched to a gene; V was cut back by 5 bases and J by 5 bases. The CDR3 extends over 13 amino acids. Germline assignment: CDR1 DFQATT and CDR2 SNEGSKA (reference sequence). In DNA, the CDR3 is TGCAGTGCTGGGGACAGGGGTGGTGAGACCCAGTACTTC. Translated: CSAGDRGGETQYF.

This clonotype was detected once. V usage is TRBV28 and J usage is TRBJ2-2; 9 bases line up with TRBD2. This CDR3 comprises 14 residues. The germline CDR1 and CDR2 sequences are MDHEN and SYDVKM. The V and J ends lost 10 bases and 2 bases, in that order; junction bases with no gene match: 5. The CDR3: CAIRGGANTGELFF. The CDR3 coding sequence is TGTGCCATCCGCGGGGGGGCAAACACCGGGGAGCTGTTTTTT.

A few counts support this clonotype. The chain employs TRBV18 and TRBJ2-3; D not certain. Trimming pared 6 bases from V and 0 bases from J, leaving 7 bases between. CDR3 length: 13 amino acids. Germline CDR1 is KGHSH and CDR2 is LQKENI. The CDR3 DNA is TGTGCCAGCTCTATGAGTAGCACAGATACGCAGTATTTT. This translates into CASSMSSTDTQYF.

This clonotype was seen many times. The chain carries TRBV19 and TRBJ1-1, with D hard to call. V was pared by 3 bases and J by 6 bases, with 8 bases between. The CDR3 length is 12 residues. Germline V gene lookup returns CDR1 LNHDA and CDR2 SQIVND (reference sequence). In DNA form, the CDR3 reads TGTGCCAGTAGTATGTCGAAATCTGAAGCTTTCTTT. Translated: CASSMSKSEAFF.

This clonotype was found many times. Here the CDR3 DNA reads TGTGCCATCAGTGAGTCGAACAGGGTTGAAGAGCAGTACTTC. Translation gives CAISESNRVEEQYF. The rearrangement uses TRBV10-3 and TRBJ2-7; D possibly corresponds to TRBD1 (6 bases). V lost 0 bases to trimming and J lost 7 bases, with 13 bases between them. Germline CDR1 ENHRY, CDR2 SYGVKD. This CDR3 is built from 14 residues.

This clonotype has a count of ten or more. The chain uses TRBV29-1 and TRBJ1-2, with a weak D call TRBD1 (5 bases). From germline, CDR1 is SQVTM and CDR2 ANQGSEA. Trimming pared 3 bases from V and 5 bases from J, leaving 13 bases between. The CDR3 is 13 residues long. CDR3 DNA sequence: TGCAGCGTTGAGGGCAGGGCTTCTTATGGCTACACCTTC. It translates to CSVEGRASYGYTF.

This clonotype was picked up many times. CDR3 sequence: CASSQSGLANEKLFF. The CDR3 region has the DNA TGCGCCAGCAGCCAATCGGGGTTGGCTAATGAAAAACTGTTTTTT. V is TRBV4-1 and J is TRBJ1-4; D is ambiguous. Deletions cut 2 bases from V and 3 bases from J, with 10 bases between. The CDR3 loop spans 15 amino acids. Germline V gives CDR1 MGHRA, CDR2 YSYEKL.

This clonotype has ten or more counts. The rearrangement links TRBV25-1 to TRBJ2-5; TRBD1 agrees at 7 bases. CDR3 length: 15 residues. Per the germline V gene, CDR1 is MGHDK and CDR2 is SYGVNS. J was trimmed by 4 bases and V by 6 bases; bases with no gene match: 11. The CDR3 sequence: CASSYRGRLGETQYF. The DNA for the CDR3 is TGTGCCAGCAGCTACAGGGGCCGCCTTGGAGAGACCCAGTACTTC.